This T cell receptor (beta chain) stems from a study of cytomegalovirus exposure and HLA in healthy donors. Study results and caveats: Later analysis associated a missense DCLRE1C variant with TCR beta V- and J-gene trimming. Later analysis identified several of the most significant clusters that appeared linked to common viral pathogens.

Both 60 Vbeta primers and 13 Jbeta primers went into the PCR. Original methodology: Around 10 million of the roughly 80 million unique TCR beta chains counted in a later analysis were shared. Profiling relied on immunoSEQ multiplex PCR, and the TCRdb table lists in-frame clones only, not all of them. The V and J calls and clone size were taken over from that table, and D and trimming were inferred from the DNA. The sample holds roughly 230,000 clones, 85% seen once. Worth noting for this clone: The antigen is undetermined.

What was sequenced was PBMCs. This TCR derives from a girl aged 2-10 years in good health and CMV-seronegative.

This CDR3 reads CASRPPGQGNNQPQHF. In nucleotides, the CDR3 is TGTGCCAGCAGGCCGCCGGGACAAGGTAACAATCAGCCCCAGCATTTT. V usage is TRBV6-6 and J usage is TRBJ1-5, with a weak D call TRBD1 (6 bases). This CDR3 has 16 amino acids. V was pared by 6 bases and J by 3 bases, with 18 bases between. Germline CDR1 is MNHNY and CDR2 is SVGAGI (reference sequence).